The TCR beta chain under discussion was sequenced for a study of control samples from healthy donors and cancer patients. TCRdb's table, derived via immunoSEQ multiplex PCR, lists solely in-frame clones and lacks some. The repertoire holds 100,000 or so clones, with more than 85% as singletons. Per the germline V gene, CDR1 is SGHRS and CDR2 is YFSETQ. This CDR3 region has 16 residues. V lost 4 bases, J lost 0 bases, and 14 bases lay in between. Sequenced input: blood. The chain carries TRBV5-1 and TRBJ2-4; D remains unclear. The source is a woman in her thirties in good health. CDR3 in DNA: TGCGCCAGCAGCGCGGCAGACGGTTTAGCCAAAAACATTCAGTACTTC. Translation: CASSAADGLAKNIQYF.